This T cell receptor beta chain came from a study of technical replicates of blood from several donors. Using immunoSEQ multiplex PCR, the repertoire was profiled, and TCRdb retains in-frame clones only, with some absent. The table has around 61,000 clones, approximately 84% seen once. CDR1 and CDR2 from the germline V gene are LNHDA and SQIVND (reference sequence). The length of the CDR3 is 16 residues. The germline V and J ends were trimmed by 5 bases and 1 base, with 18 bases remaining between them. The material sequenced was PBMCs. This TCR derives from a human donor in good health. Some clones in this sample may be carry-over from other donors' samples. The chain couples TRBV19 to TRBJ2-7; D might be TRBD1 (5 bases). In DNA, the CDR3 is TGTGCCAGTAGTTCAAGGACAAGCCTAGAGTCCTACGAGCAGTACTTC. Translation gives CASSSRTSLESYEQYF.